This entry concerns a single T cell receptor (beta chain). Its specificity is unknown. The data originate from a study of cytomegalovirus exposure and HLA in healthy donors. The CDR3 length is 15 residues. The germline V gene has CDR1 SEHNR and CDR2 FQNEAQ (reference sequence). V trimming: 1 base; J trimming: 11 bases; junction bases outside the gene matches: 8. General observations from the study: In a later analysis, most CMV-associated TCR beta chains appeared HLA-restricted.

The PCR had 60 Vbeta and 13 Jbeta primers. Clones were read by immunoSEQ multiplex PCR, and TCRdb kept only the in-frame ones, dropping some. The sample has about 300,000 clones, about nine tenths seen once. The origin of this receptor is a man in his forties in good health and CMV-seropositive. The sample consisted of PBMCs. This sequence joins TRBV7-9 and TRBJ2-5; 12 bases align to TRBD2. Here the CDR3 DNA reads TGTGCCAGCAGCTTAGGACTAGCGGGAGCGGGGGAGCAGTACTTC. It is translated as CASSLGLAGAGEQYF.